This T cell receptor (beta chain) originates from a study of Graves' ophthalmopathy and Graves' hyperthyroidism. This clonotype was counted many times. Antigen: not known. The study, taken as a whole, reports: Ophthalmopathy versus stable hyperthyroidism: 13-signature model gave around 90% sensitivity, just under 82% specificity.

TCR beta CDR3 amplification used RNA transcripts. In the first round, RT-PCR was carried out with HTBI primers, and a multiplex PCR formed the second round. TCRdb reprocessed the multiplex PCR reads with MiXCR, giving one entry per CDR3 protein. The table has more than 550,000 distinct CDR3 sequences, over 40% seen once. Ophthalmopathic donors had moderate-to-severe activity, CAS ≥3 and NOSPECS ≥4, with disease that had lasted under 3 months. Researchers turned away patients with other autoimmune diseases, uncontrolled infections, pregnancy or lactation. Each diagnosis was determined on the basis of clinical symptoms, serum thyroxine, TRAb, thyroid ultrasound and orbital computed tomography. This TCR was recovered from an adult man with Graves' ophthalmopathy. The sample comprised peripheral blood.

Here the CDR3 reads CASSATGTFYGYTF. The CDR3, as DNA: TGTGCCAGCAGCGCGACAGGGACGTTCTATGGCTACACCTTC. The chain recombines TRBV9 with TRBJ1-2; 7 bases map to TRBD1. Germline CDR1 is SGDLS and CDR2 is YYNGEE. V shed 3 bases and J 4 bases; nucleotides not matched to a gene: 6. This CDR3 contains 14 residues.